This T cell receptor beta chain originates from a study of blood T cell repertoires in COVID-19. Across the whole study: The United States, Italy and Spain supplied acute and convalescent COVID-19 samples. The cDNA or gDNA used as material had been derived from T cells, B-cell-depleted T cells, or PBMCs.

The germline CDR1 and CDR2 sequences are LNHDA and SQIVND (reference sequence). The CDR3 covers 14 residues. V lost 5 bases, J lost 3 bases, and 12 bases lay in between. In the source study's methods: The assay estimated nucleated cells by amplifying reference gene primers. The protocol was immunoSEQ multiplex PCR, while the TCRdb copy is restricted to in-frame clones and leaves out a portion. That table furnishes V, J and clone size, whereas the DNA furnished D and trimming. In the table there are hundreds of thousands of clones, around 90% of which are singletons. The rearrangement links TRBV19 to TRBJ2-3; possible D gene TRBD1, 6 bases. The TCR originated in a woman aged 40 to 50 who had recovered from COVID-19. Input material: peripheral blood. DNA of the CDR3: TGTGCCAGTAGTGGGGGCAGCGGTACAGATACGCAGTATTTT. Its protein product is CASSGGSGTDTQYF. Using reference TRBV19 and TRBJ2-3 for the parts outside the CDR3, the full variable domain is DGGITQSPKYLFRKEGQNVTLSCEQNLNHDAMYWYRQDPGQGLRLIYYSQIVNDFQKGDIAEGYSVSREKKESFPLTVTSAQKNPTAFYLCASSGGSGTDTQYFGPGTRLTVL.